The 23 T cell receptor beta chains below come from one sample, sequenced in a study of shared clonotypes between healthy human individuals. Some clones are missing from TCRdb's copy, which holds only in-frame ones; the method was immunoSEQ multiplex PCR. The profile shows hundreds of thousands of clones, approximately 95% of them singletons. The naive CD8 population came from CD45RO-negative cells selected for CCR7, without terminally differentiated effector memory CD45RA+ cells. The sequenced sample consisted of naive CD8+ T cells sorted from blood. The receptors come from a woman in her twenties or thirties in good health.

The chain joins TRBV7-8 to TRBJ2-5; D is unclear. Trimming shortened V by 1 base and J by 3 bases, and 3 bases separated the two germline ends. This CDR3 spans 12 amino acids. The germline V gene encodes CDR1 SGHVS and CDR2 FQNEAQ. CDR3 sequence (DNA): TGTGCCAGCAGCTTAGTGGAAGAGACCCAGTACTTC. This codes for CASSLVEETQYF. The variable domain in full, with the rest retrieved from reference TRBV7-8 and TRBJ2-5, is GAGVSQSPRYKVAKRGQDVALRCDPISGHVSLFWYQQALGQGPEFLTYFQNEAQLDKSGLPSDRFFAERPEGSVSTLKIQRTQQEDSAVYLCASSLVEETQYFGPGTRLLVL.

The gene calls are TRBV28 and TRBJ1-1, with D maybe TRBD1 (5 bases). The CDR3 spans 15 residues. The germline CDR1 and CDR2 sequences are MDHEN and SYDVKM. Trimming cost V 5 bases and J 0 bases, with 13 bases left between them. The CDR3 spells CASSPLGLMNTEAFF. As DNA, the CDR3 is TGTGCCAGCAGTCCCTTGGGGCTGATGAACACTGAAGCTTTCTTT.

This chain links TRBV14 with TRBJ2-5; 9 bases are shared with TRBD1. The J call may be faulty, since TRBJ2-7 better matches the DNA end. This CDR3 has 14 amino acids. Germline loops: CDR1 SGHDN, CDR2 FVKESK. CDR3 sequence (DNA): TGTGCCAGCAGCCAAGACACAGGGGGCGACGAGCAGTACTTC. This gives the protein CASSQDTGGDEQYF.

CDR3 sequence (DNA): TGTGCCAGCAGCGTAGACAGGGTACCCGGGGAGCTGTTTTTT. Its protein product is CASSVDRVPGELFF. The V call is TRBV9, the J call TRBJ2-2; the D gene is possibly TRBD1 (6 bases). The V and J ends lost 0 bases and 6 bases respectively, with 9 bases between them. The germline V gene has CDR1 SGDLS and CDR2 YYNGEE. The CDR3 is made up of 14 amino acids.

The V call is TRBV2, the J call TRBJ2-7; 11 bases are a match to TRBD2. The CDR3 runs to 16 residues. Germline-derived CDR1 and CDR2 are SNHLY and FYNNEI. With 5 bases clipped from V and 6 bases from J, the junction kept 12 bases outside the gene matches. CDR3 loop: CASSRSQLAGDLEQYF. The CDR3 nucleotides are TGTGCCAGCAGTAGGTCCCAACTAGCGGGAGATCTCGAGCAGTACTTC.

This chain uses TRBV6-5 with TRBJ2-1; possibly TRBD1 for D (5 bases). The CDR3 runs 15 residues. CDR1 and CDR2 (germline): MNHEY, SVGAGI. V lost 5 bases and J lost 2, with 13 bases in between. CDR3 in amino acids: CASSPDITPYNEQFF. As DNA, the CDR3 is TGTGCCAGCAGTCCGGACATAACCCCCTACAATGAGCAGTTCTTC.

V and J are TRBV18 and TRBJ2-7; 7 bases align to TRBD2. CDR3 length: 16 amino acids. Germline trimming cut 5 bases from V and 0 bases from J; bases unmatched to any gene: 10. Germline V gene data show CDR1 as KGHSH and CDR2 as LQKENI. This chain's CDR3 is CASSSKRGSLSYEQYF. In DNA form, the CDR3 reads TGTGCCAGCTCATCTAAGCGCGGGAGCCTCTCCTACGAGCAGTACTTC.

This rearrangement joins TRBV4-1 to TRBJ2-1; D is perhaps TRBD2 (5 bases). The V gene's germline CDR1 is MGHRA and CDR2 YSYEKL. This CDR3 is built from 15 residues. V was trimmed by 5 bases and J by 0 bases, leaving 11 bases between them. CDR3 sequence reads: CASSDGAVSYNEQFF. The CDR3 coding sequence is TGCGCCAGCAGCGATGGAGCGGTCTCCTACAATGAGCAGTTCTTC.

The chain's CDR3 is CASSLLGTGLSYEQYF. The CDR3 DNA follows: TGTGCCAGCAGCTTGCTAGGGACAGGGCTCTCCTACGAGCAGTACTTC. The V call is TRBV5-5, the J call TRBJ2-7; 9 bases fit TRBD1. V lost 1 base, J lost 0 bases, and 5 bases stayed unmatched. CDR1 and CDR2 from the germline V gene are SGHKS and YYEKEE (reference sequence). The CDR3 extends over 16 amino acids.

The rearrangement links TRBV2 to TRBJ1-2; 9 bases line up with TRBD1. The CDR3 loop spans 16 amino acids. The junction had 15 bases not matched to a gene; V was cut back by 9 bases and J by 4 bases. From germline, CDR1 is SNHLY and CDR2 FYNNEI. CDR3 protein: CARSGPGQGTGYGYTF. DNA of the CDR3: TGTGCCAGGAGCGGACCGGGACAGGGTACCGGCTATGGCTACACCTTC.

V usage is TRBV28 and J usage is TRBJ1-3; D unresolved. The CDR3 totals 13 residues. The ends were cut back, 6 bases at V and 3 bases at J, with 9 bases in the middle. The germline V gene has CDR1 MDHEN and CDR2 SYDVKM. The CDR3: CASSIRGGNTIYF. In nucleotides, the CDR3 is TGTGCCAGCAGCATCCGTGGTGGAAACACCATATATTTT.

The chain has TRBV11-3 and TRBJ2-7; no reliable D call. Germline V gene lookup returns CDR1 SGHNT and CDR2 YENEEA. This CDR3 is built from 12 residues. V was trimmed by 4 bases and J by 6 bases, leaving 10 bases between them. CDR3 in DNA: TGTGCCAGCAGCTACCTGCACTCCGAGCAGTACTTC. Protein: CASSYLHSEQYF.

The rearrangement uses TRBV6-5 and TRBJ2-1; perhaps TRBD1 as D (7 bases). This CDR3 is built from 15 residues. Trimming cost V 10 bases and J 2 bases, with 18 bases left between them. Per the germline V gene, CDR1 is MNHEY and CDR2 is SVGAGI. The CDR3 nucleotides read TGTGCCACCAAAGACGACAGGGAGGCCTACAATGAGCAGTTCTTC. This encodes CATKDDREAYNEQFF.

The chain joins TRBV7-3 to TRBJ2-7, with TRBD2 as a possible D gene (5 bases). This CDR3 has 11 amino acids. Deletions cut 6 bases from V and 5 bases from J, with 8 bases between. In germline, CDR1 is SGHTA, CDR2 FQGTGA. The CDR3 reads CASRSGDEQYF. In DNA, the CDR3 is TGTGCCAGCAGATCCGGGGACGAGCAGTACTTC.

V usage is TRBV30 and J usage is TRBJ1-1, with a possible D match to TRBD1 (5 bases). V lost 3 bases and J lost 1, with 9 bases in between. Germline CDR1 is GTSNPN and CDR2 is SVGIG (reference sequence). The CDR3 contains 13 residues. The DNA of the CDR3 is TGTGCCTGGAGCCGGGACGAGAACACTGAAGCTTTCTTT. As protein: CAWSRDENTEAFF.

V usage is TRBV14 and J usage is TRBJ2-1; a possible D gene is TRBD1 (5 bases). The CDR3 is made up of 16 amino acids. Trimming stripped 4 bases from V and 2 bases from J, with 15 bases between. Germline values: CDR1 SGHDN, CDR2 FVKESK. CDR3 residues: CASSLGRPGTYNEQFF. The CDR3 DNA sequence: TGTGCCAGCAGCCTAGGCCGGCCAGGGACCTACAATGAGCAGTTCTTC.

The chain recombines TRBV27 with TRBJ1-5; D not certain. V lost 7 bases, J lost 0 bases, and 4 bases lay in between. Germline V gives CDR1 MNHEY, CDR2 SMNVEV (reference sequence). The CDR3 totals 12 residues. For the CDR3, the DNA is TGTGCCAGCACAACTAGCAATCAGCCCCAGCATTTT. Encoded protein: CASTTSNQPQHF.

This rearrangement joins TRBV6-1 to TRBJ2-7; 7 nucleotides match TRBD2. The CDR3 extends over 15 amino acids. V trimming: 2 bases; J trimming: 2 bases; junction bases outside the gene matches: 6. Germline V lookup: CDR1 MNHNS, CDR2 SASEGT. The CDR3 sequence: CASSETWEGPYEQYF. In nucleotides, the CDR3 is TGTGCCAGCAGTGAAACGTGGGAGGGCCCCTACGAGCAGTACTTC.

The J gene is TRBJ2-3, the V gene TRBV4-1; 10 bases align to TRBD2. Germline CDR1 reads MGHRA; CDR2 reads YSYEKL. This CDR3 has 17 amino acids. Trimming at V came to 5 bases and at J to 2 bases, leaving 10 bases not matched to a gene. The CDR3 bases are TGCGCCAGCAGCTCCAATGTAGCGGGAGGACTCACAGATACGCAGTATTTT. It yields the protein CASSSNVAGGLTDTQYF.

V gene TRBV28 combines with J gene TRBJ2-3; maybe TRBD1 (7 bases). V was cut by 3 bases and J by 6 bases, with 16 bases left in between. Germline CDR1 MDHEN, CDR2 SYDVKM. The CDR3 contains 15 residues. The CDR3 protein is CASSLVRGVWDTQYF. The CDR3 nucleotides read TGTGCCAGCAGTTTGGTCAGGGGGGTATGGGATACGCAGTATTTT. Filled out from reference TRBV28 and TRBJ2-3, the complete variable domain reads DVKVTQSSRYLVKRTGEKVFLECVQDMDHENMFWYRQDPGLGLRLIYFSYDVKMKEKGDIPEGYSVSREKKERFSLILESASTNQTSMYLCASSLVRGVWDTQYFGPGTRLTVL.

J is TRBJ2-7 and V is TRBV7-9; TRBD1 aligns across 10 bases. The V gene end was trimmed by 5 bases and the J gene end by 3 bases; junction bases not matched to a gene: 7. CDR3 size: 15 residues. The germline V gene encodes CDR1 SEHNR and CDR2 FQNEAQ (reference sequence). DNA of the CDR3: TGTGCCAGCAGCAAACCGACAGGGGGCTACTACGAGCAGTACTTC. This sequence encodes CASSKPTGGYYEQYF.

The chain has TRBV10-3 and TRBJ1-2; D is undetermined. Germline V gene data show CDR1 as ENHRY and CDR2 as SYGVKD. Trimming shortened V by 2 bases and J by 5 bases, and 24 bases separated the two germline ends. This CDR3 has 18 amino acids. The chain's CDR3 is CAISEPPAASPPGYGYTF. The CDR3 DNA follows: TGTGCCATCAGTGAGCCGCCCGCGGCCAGCCCCCCGGGGTATGGCTACACCTTC.

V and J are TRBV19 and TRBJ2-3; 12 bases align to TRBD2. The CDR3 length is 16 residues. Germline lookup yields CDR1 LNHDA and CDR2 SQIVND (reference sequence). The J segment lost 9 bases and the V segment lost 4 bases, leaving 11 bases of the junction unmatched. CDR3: CASSTTNRLAGDTQYF. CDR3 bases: TGTGCCAGTAGTACCACCAACCGACTAGCGGGAGACACGCAGTATTTT.